Detailed here is one T cell receptor beta chain. It lacks a known antigen. Nothing much larger sits one base from this clone, and base qualities are not available. The data were obtained in a study of blood T cells in healthy people across ages (dated by TCRdb to the mid-2010s). Some background on the complete study: In model experiments, template switching captured roughly one uniquely barcoded TCR beta cDNA molecule for every two T cells. The study measured age-related changes in TCR beta repertoire diversity using deep sequencing normalized with unique cDNA molecular identifiers. Donors were grouped into four age groups: young (average 16 years), middle-aged (roughly 40), aged (around 66) and long-lived (less than 85). To avoid experimental bias, donors of different ages were spread randomly across the sequencing lanes. The study analyzed two additional independent replicas of 1 million unique cDNA reads from the same blood draw for two donors, one aged 18 to 29 and one aged 80 or older. On the study overall, not on this receptor specifically: The percentage of naive T cells measured by flow cytometry correlated strongly with observed TCR beta diversity. Estimates of total diversity based on one million sequenced T cells were considered lower bounds and underestimates. The CMV infection status of donors was not known, potentially confounding age-related changes in expanded clonotypes. Observed TCR beta diversity per million T cells fell roughly linearly with age, and a significant reduction was already apparent by age around 40. Conclusive comparison of naive and antigen-experienced compartments was prevented by the profiling of bulk unsorted PBMCs. The long-lived group showed more naive CD4+ T cells, fewer expanded clones and increased TCR diversity than the aged group, suggesting age selection.

Including the terminal cysteine and phenylalanine, the CDR3 comprises 13 residues. Only the CDR3 portion is preserved as DNA: 39 bases, with reading frame beginning at the first base. Per the germline V gene, SQVTM is the CDR1 and ANQGSEA is the CDR2. V drops 1 base and J drops 4 bases, leaving 10 bases in between. Library creation used 5' RACE. Sequencing instrument: Illumina HiSeq 2500. A second 7 to 11 cycle PCR used a sample-barcoded 5' primer and a J-beta primer mix. A unique molecular identifier was introduced onto each TCR beta cDNA molecule by a template-switch 5' adaptor carrying 12 random nucleotides. Each sample yielded at least 3 million CDR3-containing paired-end reads. All of the RNA was converted into first-strand cDNA using the Mint cDNA synthesis kit, with a TRBC-specific oligonucleotide serving as the primer. Following uracil-DNA glycosylase treatment, all cDNA underwent a first 18-cycle PCR with the universal primers M1SS and BC2_uni_R. The authors' analysis ran thus. For normalization, 1 million high-quality reads, each with a distinct molecular identifier, were randomly selected from each sample. Instead of being binned into consensus sequences, reads that shared molecular identifiers were thrown out. MiTCR, with a Q25 quality threshold and the strictest error-elimination algorithm, was used for CDR3 identification, clonotype clustering and error correction. Lower-bound total TCR beta diversity was estimated with a nonparametric unseen species model using Euler transformation. In TCRdb, the public reads were trimmed at Q25 with fastp and aligned with MiXCR, with productive beta chains retained. Merged by CDR3 protein, the rows form single entries marked with the most common genes and DNA. These V and J calls derive from TCRdb rather than the authors' analysis. The sample records around 400,000 distinct CDR3 sequences, 52% of which are singletons. Of the sample, around 49% falls within the top ten clones.

Systemically healthy Caucasian individuals from Russia, 35 to 50 in total and aged about 6 to 100 years, were included as donors. Each donor gave ten milliliters of peripheral blood, drawn into EDTA-treated Vacutainer tubes. PBMCs were isolated by Ficoll-Paque density-gradient centrifugation, with at least 7 million obtained per sample. Total RNA was extracted from PBMCs with Trizol reagent, with at least 5 micrograms obtained per sample. For every donor, an aliquot of PBMCs went through flow cytometry to measure the percentages of naive CD45RAhigh/CD27high T cells. The chain is made from TRBV29-1 and TRBJ2-5, with no confidently assigned D gene. The clonotype comes from a man aged 55 to 70 in good health. Sample: blood. The CDR3 region has the sequence CSVEVWEGETQYF. The nucleotide sequence reads TGCAGCGTTGAAGTTTGGGAAGGAGAGACCCAGTACTTC.